The T cell receptor (beta chain) described here comes from a study of T cells in tuberculosis. Looking at the study overall: IGRA-negative adolescents, IGRA-positive adolescents with latent tuberculosis and adults with active tuberculosis formed this South African cohort.

This sample's time point: new active TB diagnosis, blood taken before or within 7 days of starting treatment. The assay was immunoSEQ multiplex PCR, and TCRdb's table has in-frame clones only and misses some. There are tens of thousands of clones in the sample; 90% to 95% occur only once, and roughly an eighth lies in the top ten. The sequencing here drew on PBMCs, taken at tuberculosis diagnosis. The receptor comes from an adult with tuberculosis.

CDR3 coding DNA: TGTGCCAGCAGTGAAGAGCTCAATCAGCCCCAGCATTTT. Protein product: CASSEELNQPQHF. The chain links TRBV2 to TRBJ1-5; no definite D call. V was cut by 1 base and J by 3 bases, with 4 bases left in between. CDR1 is SNHLY and CDR2 is FYNNEI in the germline V gene. The CDR3 is 13 residues long.